The clone carrying this TCR beta chain has a handful of counts. The data belong to a study of blood T cell repertoires in COVID-19. Study summary: Specimens from acute and convalescent COVID-19 originated in the United States, Italy and Spain. The cDNA or gDNA used as material had been derived from T cells, B-cell-depleted T cells, or PBMCs.

The CDR3 extends over 15 amino acids. The V end was cut by 4 bases, the J end by 4 bases, with 15 bases between. Germline CDR1 reads SGHNT; CDR2 reads YYREEE (reference sequence). Original handling: Using reference gene primer amplification, nucleated cell counts were estimated. Generated by immunoSEQ multiplex PCR, the TCRdb table keeps only in-frame clones and is missing some. V, J and clone size are those of that table, while D and trimming were read from the DNA. The data show 66,000 or so clones, 80% seen once. The source is a human donor in a cohort sampled during active COVID-19. Sequences were obtained from peripheral blood. The chain recombines TRBV5-4 with TRBJ1-3, with D possibly matching TRBD1 (5 bases). The CDR3 region has the DNA TGTGCCAGCAGCGACGAAGGGGCGATCGGAAACACCATATATTTT. Translation gives CASSDEGAIGNTIYF.